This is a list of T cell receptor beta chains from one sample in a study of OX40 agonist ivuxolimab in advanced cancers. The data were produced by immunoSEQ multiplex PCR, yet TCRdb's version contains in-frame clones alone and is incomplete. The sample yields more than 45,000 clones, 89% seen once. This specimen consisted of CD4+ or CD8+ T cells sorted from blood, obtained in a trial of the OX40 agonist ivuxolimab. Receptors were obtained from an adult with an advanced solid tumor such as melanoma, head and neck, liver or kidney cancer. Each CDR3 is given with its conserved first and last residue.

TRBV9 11 CASSVAGELFF
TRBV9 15 CASSVEGFSTDTQYF
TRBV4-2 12 CASSGIGDEAFF
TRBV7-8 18 CASSLVPLGLVPQETQYF
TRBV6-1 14 CASRETGGGYGYTF
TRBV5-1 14 CASSQDSLNTEAFF
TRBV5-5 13 CASSLTGHQPQHF
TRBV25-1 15 CASSEFGGDNQPQHF
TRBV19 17 CASSIQLAGTNTGELFF
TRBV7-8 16 CASSLAWASLYNEQFF
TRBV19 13 CASSNSGWNEQFF
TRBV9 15 CASSGSGLANEKLFF
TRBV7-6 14 CASSFSASTDTQYF
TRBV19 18 CASSNPSVGLASTGELFF
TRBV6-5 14 CASSLLDSGEKLFF
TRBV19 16 CASSVELAGVYNEQFF
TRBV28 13 CASRLSPNQPQHF
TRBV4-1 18 CASSQEAHPRVDKNIQYF
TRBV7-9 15 CASSITGRLKNEQFF
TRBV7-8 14 CASSSDRDTEKLFF
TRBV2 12 CASLKSGRQLFF
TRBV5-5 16 CASSWVVAGQTDTIYF
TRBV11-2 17 CASSDRAGLASYNEQFF
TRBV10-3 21 CAISEVCPRGRAPPGADEQFF
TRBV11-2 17 CASSLYWTAPSDEKLFF
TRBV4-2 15 CASSPGGGQGREQYF
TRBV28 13 CASRVYSNQPQHF
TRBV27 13 CASRRALGETQYF
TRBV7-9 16 CASSQDRGNLNQPQHF
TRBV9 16 CASSVGGGWSSDEQFF
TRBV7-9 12 CASSPAHNEQFF
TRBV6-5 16 CASSYQRGGLSETQYF
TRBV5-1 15 CASSLTSGFGSEQYF
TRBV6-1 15 CASSERRGGNQPQHF
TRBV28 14 CASSRPTGGYEQYF
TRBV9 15 CASSPSGRATDTQYF
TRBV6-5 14 CASSTGTDNNEQFF
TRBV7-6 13 CASSRSWAAEAFF
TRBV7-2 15 CASSPWGSRDNEQFF
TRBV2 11 CASSEGNEQFF
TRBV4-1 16 CASSQDAGHYYNEQFF